The T cell receptor beta chain under discussion was sequenced for a study of HIV-infected patients and healthy controls. This clonotype was detected many times. Germline CDR1 and CDR2: KGHSH and LQKENI. V lost 3 bases to trimming and J lost 4 bases, with 9 bases between them. There are 13 residues in the CDR3. TCRdb independently ran MiXCR on the 5' RACE reads; one entry per CDR3 protein. The data hold 60,000 to 70,000 distinct CDR3 sequences, with 19% observed a single time. The sequence was collected from a human donor in good health. Material: CD4+ T cells from blood. V gene TRBV18 combines with J gene TRBJ1-1, with unresolved D. In DNA form, the CDR3 reads TGTGCCAGCTCACCGAATCTGAGCACTGAAGCTTTCTTT. This encodes CASSPNLSTEAFF.